The source of this T cell receptor beta chain is a study of cytotoxic CD8 clonotypes in ibrutinib-treated CLL. From germline, CDR1 is MDHEN and CDR2 SYDVKM. CDR3 length: 12 amino acids. Trimming left V 2 bases short and J 7 bases short, with 9 bases between. Only in-frame clones appear in the TCRdb table, and some are missing; sequencing was by immunoSEQ multiplex PCR. The sample lists around 140,000 clones; around 77% were seen once. The receptor was isolated from a human donor with chronic lymphocytic leukemia. The input for sequencing was PBMCs, taken after 12 months of ibrutinib treatment. This chain joins TRBV28 and TRBJ2-7; no reliable D call. The CDR3 region has the DNA TGTGCCAGCAGTTTAGGGGTCTGGGAGCAGTACTTC. Translation: CASSLGVWEQYF.